These T cell receptor beta chains were read from a single sample in a study of T cell responses to AZD1222 COVID-19 vaccine. Generated by immunoSEQ multiplex PCR, the TCRdb table keeps only in-frame clones and is missing some. Of about 150,000 clones in the sample, about four fifths were seen once. The sequenced sample was peripheral blood, obtained on day 0 of AZD1222 vaccination. These receptor sequences come from an adult in good health. Each CDR3 is given with its conserved first and last residue. The D gene is left open where the match is weak. Clone size appears in some rows only: once, few, many, or a class for an expanded clone.

len: 14; j_gene: TRBJ2-2; v_gene: TRBV5-4; d_gene: -; abundance: -; CDR3nt: TGTGCCAGCAGCTTGGCCTTGAGCACCGGGGAGCTGTTTTTT; CDR3aa: CASSLALSTGELFF
len: 15; j_gene: TRBJ1-2; v_gene: TRBV30; d_gene: TRBD1; abundance: -; CDR3nt: TGTGCCTGGAGTGGGGGGACAGCCAGGGCCTATGGCTACACCTTC; CDR3aa: CAWSGGTARAYGYTF
len: 18; j_gene: TRBJ2-1; v_gene: TRBV7-2; d_gene: TRBD1; abundance: -; CDR3nt: TGTGCCAGCAGCTTAGGCTCAGCGTTAATAGGACAGGTCAATGAGCAGTTCTTC; CDR3aa: CASSLGSALIGQVNEQFF
len: 16; j_gene: TRBJ1-6; v_gene: TRBV28; d_gene: TRBD1; abundance: -; CDR3nt: TGTGCCAGCATCACGATGCGACAGGGGAGTAATTCACCCCTCCACTTT; CDR3aa: CASITMRQGSNSPLHF
len: 13; j_gene: TRBJ1-1; v_gene: TRBV5-1; d_gene: TRBD1; abundance: -; CDR3nt: TGCGCCAGCCGGGGACAGGGGGAGAATGAAGCTTTCTTT; CDR3aa: CASRGQGENEAFF
len: 15; j_gene: TRBJ1-6; v_gene: TRBV27; d_gene: -; abundance: few; CDR3nt: TGTGCCAGCAGTTCCCCGGGACCGAGGGCCTCACCCCTCCACTTT; CDR3aa: CASSSPGPRASPLHF
len: 15; j_gene: TRBJ1-6; v_gene: TRBV10-1; d_gene: -; abundance: -; CDR3nt: TGCGCCAGCAGTGTCGGGGACGTAGGAAATTCACCCCTCCACTTT; CDR3aa: CASSVGDVGNSPLHF
len: 13; j_gene: TRBJ1-6; v_gene: TRBV30; d_gene: TRBD1; abundance: -; CDR3nt: TGTGCCTGGCGGGACAGCTATAATTCACCCCTCCACTTT; CDR3aa: CAWRDSYNSPLHF
len: 15; j_gene: TRBJ1-1; v_gene: TRBV11-1; d_gene: TRBD1; abundance: -; CDR3nt: TGTGCCAGCAGCCCAAGGACAGGTCTCATCACTGAAGCTTTCTTT; CDR3aa: CASSPRTGLITEAFF
len: 11; j_gene: TRBJ1-1; v_gene: TRBV6-6; d_gene: -; abundance: few; CDR3nt: TGTGCCAGCATACAGAACACTGAAGCTTTCTTT; CDR3aa: CASIQNTEAFF
len: 13; j_gene: TRBJ1-2; v_gene: TRBV5-4; d_gene: -; abundance: -; CDR3nt: TGTGCCAGCAGCCCCGGGGGGGGGTATGGCTACACCTTC; CDR3aa: CASSPGGGYGYTF
len: 16; j_gene: TRBJ1-4; v_gene: TRBV5-5; d_gene: -; abundance: -; CDR3nt: TGTGCCAGCAGCTTGGGCGCGGTTGGGGTTAATGAAAAACTGTTTTTT; CDR3aa: CASSLGAVGVNEKLFF
len: 15; j_gene: TRBJ1-1; v_gene: TRBV19; d_gene: -; abundance: -; CDR3nt: TGTGCCAGTAGTATAAACGCAGGGGTTGGAACTGAAGCTTTCTTT; CDR3aa: CASSINAGVGTEAFF
len: 14; j_gene: TRBJ2-7; v_gene: TRBV5-1; d_gene: -; abundance: -; CDR3nt: TGCGCCAGCAGCTTGGAGAGGGTCTCCTACGAGCAGTACTTC; CDR3aa: CASSLERVSYEQYF
len: 15; j_gene: TRBJ1-6; v_gene: TRBV7-8; d_gene: -; abundance: -; CDR3nt: TGTGCCAGCAGCTTAGACCCAGCGATTAATTCACCCCTCCACTTT; CDR3aa: CASSLDPAINSPLHF
len: 16; j_gene: TRBJ1-2; v_gene: TRBV4-1; d_gene: TRBD1; abundance: -; CDR3nt: TGCGCCAGCAGCCAGGCAGGGACAGGGGGCGGCTATGGCTACACCTTC; CDR3aa: CASSQAGTGGGYGYTF
len: 8; j_gene: TRBJ1-1; v_gene: TRBV30; d_gene: -; abundance: -; CDR3nt: TGTGCCTGGAGTGAAGCTTTCTTT; CDR3aa: CAWSEAFF
len: 16; j_gene: TRBJ1-1; v_gene: TRBV4-1; d_gene: -; abundance: -; CDR3nt: TGCGCCAGCAGCCAGTCTCCAGTCCTCTTGAACACTGAAGCTTTCTTT; CDR3aa: CASSQSPVLLNTEAFF
len: 14; j_gene: TRBJ1-4; v_gene: TRBV9; d_gene: -; abundance: -; CDR3nt: TGTGCCAGCAGCCAAGGTGGAGTGAATGAAAAACTGTTTTTT; CDR3aa: CASSQGGVNEKLFF
len: 18; j_gene: TRBJ1-6; v_gene: TRBV28; d_gene: TRBD1; abundance: -; CDR3nt: TGTGCCAGCAGCAATTGGGATGCCGGGACAGTCCCTAATTCACCCCTCCACTTT; CDR3aa: CASSNWDAGTVPNSPLHF
len: 15; j_gene: TRBJ2-6; v_gene: TRBV5-1; d_gene: -; abundance: -; CDR3nt: TGCGCCAGCAGCAGGGATTTAGGCGGGGCGAAGATCCTGACTTTC; CDR3aa: CASSRDLGGAKILTF
len: 15; j_gene: TRBJ2-1; v_gene: TRBV5-4; d_gene: TRBD2; abundance: once; CDR3nt: TGTGCCAGCAGCCGGGGCGGGGGGGCCTACAATGAGCAGTTCTTC; CDR3aa: CASSRGGGAYNEQFF
len: 14; j_gene: TRBJ1-5; v_gene: TRBV19; d_gene: -; abundance: -; CDR3nt: TGTGCCAGTAGTATTGCGGCACTCAATCAGCCCCAGCATTTT; CDR3aa: CASSIAALNQPQHF
len: 15; j_gene: TRBJ2-2; v_gene: TRBV3-1/TRBV3-2; d_gene: -; abundance: few; CDR3nt: TGTGCCAGCAGCCCCTTGGGGGGAAGCACCGGGGAGCTGTTTTTT; CDR3aa: CASSPLGGSTGELFF